This record looks at one T cell receptor beta chain sequence and its context. The CDR3 extends over 15 amino acids. The germline V gene has CDR1 KGHSH and CDR2 LQKENI. J was trimmed by 5 bases and V by 2 bases; bases with no gene match: 4. The data derive from a study of blood T cell repertoires in COVID-19. Study details: Acute-phase and convalescent COVID-19 samples originated in the United States, Italy and Spain. Sources were T cells, B-cell-depleted T cells, or PBMCs; the material itself was cDNA or gDNA.

In the original processing: Estimated nucleated cell counts came from reference gene primer amplification. Sequenced by immunoSEQ multiplex PCR; TCRdb stores in-frame clones only, minus some. D and trimming come from the DNA, and the V and J calls and clone size come from that table. The table lists 200,000 to 300,000 clones, roughly four fifths of them singletons. Material: peripheral blood. The receptor comes from a man aged 50-60 years with acute or convalescent COVID-19. The chain combines TRBV18 with TRBJ1-4, with 8 bases lining up with TRBD1. The CDR3 DNA follows: TGTGCCAGCTCACCAAGGACAGGGCAGAATGAAAAACTGTTTTTT. It encodes CASSPRTGQNEKLFF.